Below, 13 T cell receptor beta chains from the same sample are listed, as sequenced in a study of OX40 agonist ivuxolimab in advanced cancers. This table comes from immunoSEQ multiplex PCR, and its TCRdb copy is limited to in-frame clones, with some not included. This table has some 100,000 clones, around 86% appearing once. Sequences were derived from CD4+ or CD8+ T cells sorted from blood, sampled in a trial of the OX40 agonist ivuxolimab. The receptor source for this set is an adult with an advanced solid tumor such as melanoma, head and neck, liver or kidney cancer.

The chain employs TRBV18 and TRBJ2-2; no definite D call. CDR1 and CDR2 (germline): KGHSH, LQKENI. This CDR3 spans 15 amino acids. Between the trimmed V and J ends, which lost 2 bases and 3 bases, there was a span of 10 bases. CDR3 amino acids: CASSPLSADTGELFF. For the CDR3, the DNA is TGTGCCAGCTCACCATTGTCAGCCGACACCGGGGAGCTGTTTTTT.

The rearrangement joins TRBV6-1 to TRBJ2-2; D tentatively fits TRBD1 or TRBD2 (6 bases each). The germline V gene has CDR1 MNHNS and CDR2 SASEGT. The CDR3 has 15 residues. V was clipped by 6 bases and J by 7 bases, with 18 bases between them. The CDR3 sequence is CASRDPRGPGGELFF. The DNA of the CDR3 is TGTGCCAGCAGAGACCCTCGGGGGCCGGGCGGGGAGCTGTTTTTT.

The genes are TRBV15 and TRBJ1-5; maybe TRBD1 (5 bases). The CDR3 contains 16 residues. Germline V lookup: CDR1 LNHNV, CDR2 YYDKDF (reference sequence). Trimming removed 7 bases from V and 5 bases from J, with 21 bases in between. DNA of the CDR3: TGTGCCACCAAGGGTTCACCGACAGATAACCATCAGCCCCAGCATTTT. Amino acid sequence: CATKGSPTDNHQPQHF.

The chain carries TRBV7-3 and TRBJ2-7; D perhaps matches TRBD2 (6 bases). V lost 2 bases to trimming and J lost 3 bases, with 11 bases between them. CDR1 is SGHTA and CDR2 is FQGTGA in the germline V gene. This CDR3 contains 14 residues. This chain's CDR3 is CASSLGLGGYEQYF. The CDR3, as DNA: TGTGCCAGCAGCTTAGGACTGGGGGGCTACGAGCAGTACTTC.

The chain carries TRBV28 and TRBJ1-5; 10 bases fit TRBD1. The ends lost 6 bases at V and 6 bases at J; junction bases unmatched: 8. Germline CDR1 and CDR2: MDHEN and SYDVKM. This CDR3 contains 15 residues. Here the CDR3 DNA reads TGTGCCAGCAGCCAGGGACAGGGGAAGGCTCAGCCCCAGCATTTT. Translating it yields CASSQGQGKAQPQHF.

V gene TRBV6-1 combines with J gene TRBJ2-2, with 10 bases aligning to TRBD2. This CDR3 has 20 amino acids. With V trimmed by 1 base and J by 3 bases, 14 bases remained unmatched. Germline CDR1 reads MNHNS; CDR2 reads SASEGT. The CDR3 region is CASSEDGTSDPWGDTGELFF. The CDR3 nucleotides are TGTGCCAGCAGTGAAGACGGGACTAGCGACCCTTGGGGGGACACCGGGGAGCTGTTTTTT.

The CDR3 loop reads CASSLIGSGGYTF. Here the CDR3 DNA reads TGTGCCAGCAGTTTAATAGGGTCGGGTGGCTACACCTTC. The chain recombines TRBV27 with TRBJ1-2, with unresolved D. From germline, CDR1 is MNHEY and CDR2 SMNVEV (reference sequence). CDR3 size: 13 residues. The germline V and J ends were trimmed by 2 bases and 7 bases, with 11 bases remaining between them.

This sequence joins TRBV5-1 and TRBJ2-5, with TRBD2 matching 8 bases. The trim removed 0 bases at V and 1 base at J, leaving 5 bases unmatched. The germline V gene encodes CDR1 SGHRS and CDR2 YFSETQ. The CDR3 length is 16 residues. This CDR3 is CASSLGGGLAQETQYF. For the CDR3, the DNA is TGCGCCAGCAGCTTGGGGGGAGGACTAGCCCAAGAGACCCAGTACTTC.

CDR3 sequence: CASSLGISSYNEQFF. The CDR3 nucleotides are TGTGCCAGCAGCTTAGGGATCAGCTCCTACAATGAGCAGTTCTTC. The rearrangement links TRBV4-2 to TRBJ2-1; D call uncertain. Germline V gives CDR1 LGHNA, CDR2 YNFKEQ. The CDR3 runs to 15 residues. V dropped 5 bases and J dropped 0 bases, with 11 bases sitting between them.

The rearrangement uses TRBV7-2 and TRBJ2-2, with 11 bases matching TRBD1. Germline trimming cut 5 bases from V and 3 bases from J; bases unmatched to any gene: 2. The CDR3 is 15 residues long. From germline, CDR1 is SGHTA and CDR2 FQGNSA. CDR3 residues: CASSKGQGDTGELFF. The CDR3 region has the DNA TGTGCCAGCAGCAAGGGACAGGGGGACACCGGGGAGCTGTTTTTT.

There are a few counts of this clone. CDR3 sequence reads: CASRWGQGGNQPQHF. CDR3 nucleotide sequence: TGTGCCAGCAGATGGGGACAGGGCGGCAATCAGCCCCAGCATTTT. This chain connects TRBV28 to TRBJ1-5, with 9 nucleotides matching TRBD1. The CDR3 is 15 residues long. Germline assignment: CDR1 MDHEN and CDR2 SYDVKM. Losses at the gene ends were 6 bases for V and 2 bases for J; bases not matched to a gene: 5.

Concerning this clone: The CDR3 carries no conserved terminal phenylalanine or tryptophan, so it likely arises from a read error. It is unclear where the CDR3 begins or ends on the DNA, so no DNA is shown, and the CDR3 is as TCRdb lists it. CDR3 sequence reads: CASSQGQGASRSY. The rearrangement links TRBV11-2 to TRBJ2-7; TRBD1, the table's D call, was not compared with the DNA. Germline CDR1 and CDR2: SGHAT and FQNNGV. The CDR3 contains 13 residues when both ends are counted.

The chain couples TRBV29-1 to TRBJ1-5; TRBD1 is a possible D gene (5 bases). V lost 4 bases, J lost 2 bases, and 12 bases lay in between. Germline V gives CDR1 SQVTM, CDR2 ANQGSEA. This CDR3 region has 14 residues. The CDR3 DNA sequence: TGCAGCGTTGCATTCAGGGATGGCAATCAGCCCCAGCATTTT. Translation: CSVAFRDGNQPQHF.